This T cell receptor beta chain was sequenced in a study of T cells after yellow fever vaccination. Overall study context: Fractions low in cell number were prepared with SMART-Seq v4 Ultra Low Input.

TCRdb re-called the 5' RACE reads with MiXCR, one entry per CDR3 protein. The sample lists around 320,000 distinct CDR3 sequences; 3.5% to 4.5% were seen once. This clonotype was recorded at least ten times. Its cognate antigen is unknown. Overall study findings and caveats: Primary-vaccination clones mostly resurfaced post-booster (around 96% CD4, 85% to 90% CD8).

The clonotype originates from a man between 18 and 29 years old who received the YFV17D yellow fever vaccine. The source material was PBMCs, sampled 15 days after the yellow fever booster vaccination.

The CDR3 DNA reads TGTGCCAGCAGCCAAGAGCCCGGGAATGAGCAGTTCTTC. Amino acids: CASSQEPGNEQFF. The J gene is TRBJ2-1, the V gene TRBV4-2; D not certain. Trimming cost V 0 bases and J 7 bases, with 7 bases left between them. The CDR3 sequence is 13 residues long. Germline V lookup: CDR1 LGHNA, CDR2 YNFKEQ.